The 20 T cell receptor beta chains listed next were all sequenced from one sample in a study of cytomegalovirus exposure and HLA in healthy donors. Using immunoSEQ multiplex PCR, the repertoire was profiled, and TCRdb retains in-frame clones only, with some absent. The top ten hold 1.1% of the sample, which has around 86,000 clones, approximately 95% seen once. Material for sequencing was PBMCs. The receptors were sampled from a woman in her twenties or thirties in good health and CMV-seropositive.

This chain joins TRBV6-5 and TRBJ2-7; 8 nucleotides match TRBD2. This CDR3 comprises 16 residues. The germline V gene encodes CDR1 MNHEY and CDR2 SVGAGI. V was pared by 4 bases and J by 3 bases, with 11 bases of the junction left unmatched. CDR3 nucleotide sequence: TGTGCCAGCAGTTTCCTCTCTAGCGGGCGGAGCTACGAGCAGTACTTC. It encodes CASSFLSSGRSYEQYF.

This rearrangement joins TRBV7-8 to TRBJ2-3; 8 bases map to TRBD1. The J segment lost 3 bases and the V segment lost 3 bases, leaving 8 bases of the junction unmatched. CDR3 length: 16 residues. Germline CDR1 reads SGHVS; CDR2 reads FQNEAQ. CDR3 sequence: CASSFLGQGVTDTQYF. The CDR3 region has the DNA TGTGCCAGCAGCTTCCTTGGACAGGGTGTGACAGATACGCAGTATTTT.

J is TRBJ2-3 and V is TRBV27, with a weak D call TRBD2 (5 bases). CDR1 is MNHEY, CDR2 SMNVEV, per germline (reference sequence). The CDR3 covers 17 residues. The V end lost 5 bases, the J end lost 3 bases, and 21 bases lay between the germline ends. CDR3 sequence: CASSPPRDVLGTDTQYF. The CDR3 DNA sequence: TGTGCCAGCAGTCCGCCGAGGGATGTCTTGGGGACAGATACGCAGTATTTT.

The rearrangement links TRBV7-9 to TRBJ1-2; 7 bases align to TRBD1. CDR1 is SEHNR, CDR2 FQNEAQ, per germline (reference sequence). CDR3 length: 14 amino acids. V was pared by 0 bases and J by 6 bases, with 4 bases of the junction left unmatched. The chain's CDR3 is CASSLAWGQHGYTF. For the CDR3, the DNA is TGTGCCAGCAGCTTAGCGTGGGGACAGCATGGCTACACCTTC.

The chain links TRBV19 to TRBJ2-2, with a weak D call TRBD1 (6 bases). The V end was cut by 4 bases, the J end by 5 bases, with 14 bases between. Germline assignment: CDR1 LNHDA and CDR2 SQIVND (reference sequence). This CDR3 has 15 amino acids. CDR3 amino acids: CASSTQGSGTGELFF. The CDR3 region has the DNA TGTGCCAGTAGTACACAGGGATCTGGGACCGGGGAGCTGTTTTTT.

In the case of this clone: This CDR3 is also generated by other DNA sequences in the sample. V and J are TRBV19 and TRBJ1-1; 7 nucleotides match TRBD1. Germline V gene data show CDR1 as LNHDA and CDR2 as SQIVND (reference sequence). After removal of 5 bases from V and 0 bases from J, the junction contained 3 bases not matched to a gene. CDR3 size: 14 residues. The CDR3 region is CASSGTVLNTEAFF. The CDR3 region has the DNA TGTGCCAGTAGTGGGACAGTACTGAACACTGAAGCTTTCTTT.

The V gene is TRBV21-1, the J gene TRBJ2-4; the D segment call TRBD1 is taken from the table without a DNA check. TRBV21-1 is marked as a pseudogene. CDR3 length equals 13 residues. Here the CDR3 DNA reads TGTGCCAGCAAAAATTTGGGACAGCCAATTCAGTACTTC. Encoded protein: CASKNLGQPIQYF.

CDR3 protein: CASSLDRQTQETQYF. The CDR3 DNA reads as TGCGCCAGCAGCCTAGATCGACAGACTCAAGAGACCCAGTACTTC. J is TRBJ2-5 and V is TRBV5-1, with D perhaps TRBD1 (5 bases). Germline V gives CDR1 SGHRS, CDR2 YFSETQ. This CDR3 spans 15 amino acids. The germline V and J ends were trimmed by 4 bases and 2 bases, with 15 bases remaining between them.

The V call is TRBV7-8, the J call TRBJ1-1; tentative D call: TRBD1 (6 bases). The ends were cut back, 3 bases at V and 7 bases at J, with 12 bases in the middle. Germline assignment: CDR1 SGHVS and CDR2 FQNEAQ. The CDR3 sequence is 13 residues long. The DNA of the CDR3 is TGTGCCAGCAGCTTGGGTGGGGGCTATGAAGCTTTCTTT. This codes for CASSLGGGYEAFF.

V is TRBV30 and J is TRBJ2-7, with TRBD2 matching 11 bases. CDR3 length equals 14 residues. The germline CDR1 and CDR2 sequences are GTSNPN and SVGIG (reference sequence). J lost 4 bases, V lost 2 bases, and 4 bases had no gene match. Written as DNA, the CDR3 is TGTGCCTGGAGTAGGACTAGCGGGCCATACGAGCAGTACTTC. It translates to CAWSRTSGPYEQYF.

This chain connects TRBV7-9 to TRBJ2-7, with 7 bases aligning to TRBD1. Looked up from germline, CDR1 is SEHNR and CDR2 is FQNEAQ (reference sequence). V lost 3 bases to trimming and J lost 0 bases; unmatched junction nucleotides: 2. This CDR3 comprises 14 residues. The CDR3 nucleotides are TGTGCCAGCAGCTTGGGGACAGTCTCCTACGAGCAGTACTTC. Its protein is CASSLGTVSYEQYF. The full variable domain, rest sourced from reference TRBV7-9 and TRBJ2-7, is DTGVSQNPRHKITKRGQNVTFRCDPISEHNRLYWYRQTLGQGPEFLTYFQNEAQLEKSRLLSDRFSAERPKGSFSTLEIQRTEQGDSAMYLCASSLGTVSYEQYFGPGTRLTVT.

DNA for the CDR3: TGTGCCAGCAGCTCACGGCCTCCTTTACTAGCGGGAAATGAGCAGTTCTTC. Translation: CASSSRPPLLAGNEQFF. The chain links TRBV7-8 to TRBJ2-1; 10 bases match TRBD2. The CDR3 length is 17 residues. Germline V lookup: CDR1 SGHVS, CDR2 FQNEAQ. The V gene end was trimmed by 4 bases and the J gene end by 7 bases; junction bases not matched to a gene: 13.

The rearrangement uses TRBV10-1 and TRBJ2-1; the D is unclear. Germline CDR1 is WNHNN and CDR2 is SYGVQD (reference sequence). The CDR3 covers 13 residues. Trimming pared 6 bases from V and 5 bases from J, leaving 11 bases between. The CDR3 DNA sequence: TGCGCCAGCAGCACAGCCTGGGACAATGAGCAGTTCTTC. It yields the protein CASSTAWDNEQFF.

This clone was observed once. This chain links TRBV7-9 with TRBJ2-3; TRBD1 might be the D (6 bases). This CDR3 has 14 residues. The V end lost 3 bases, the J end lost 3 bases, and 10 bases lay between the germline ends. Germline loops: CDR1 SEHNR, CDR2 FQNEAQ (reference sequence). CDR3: CASSFPDSTDTQYF. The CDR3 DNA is TGTGCCAGCAGCTTCCCGGACAGTACAGATACGCAGTATTTT.

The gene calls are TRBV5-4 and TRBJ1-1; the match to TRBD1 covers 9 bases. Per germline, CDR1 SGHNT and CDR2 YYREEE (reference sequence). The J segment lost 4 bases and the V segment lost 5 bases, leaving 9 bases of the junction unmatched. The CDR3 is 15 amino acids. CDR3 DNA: TGTGCCAGCAGTCCCCGGACAGGGGTGGGCACTGAAGCTTTCTTT. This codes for CASSPRTGVGTEAFF.

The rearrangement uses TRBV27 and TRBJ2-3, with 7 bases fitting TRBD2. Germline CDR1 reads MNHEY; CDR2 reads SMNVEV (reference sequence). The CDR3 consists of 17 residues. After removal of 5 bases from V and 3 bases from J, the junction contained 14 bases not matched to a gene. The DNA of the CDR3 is TGTGCCAGCAGTCTCCGACCAGGACTAGAAAGGACAGATACGCAGTATTTT. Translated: CASSLRPGLERTDTQYF.

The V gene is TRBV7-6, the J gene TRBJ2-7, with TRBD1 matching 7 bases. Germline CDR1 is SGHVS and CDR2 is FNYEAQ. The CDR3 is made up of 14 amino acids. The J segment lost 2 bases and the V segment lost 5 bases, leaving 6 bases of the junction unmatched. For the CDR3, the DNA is TGTGCCAGCAGCACCTCGGACAGGACCTACGAGCAGTACTTC. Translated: CASSTSDRTYEQYF.

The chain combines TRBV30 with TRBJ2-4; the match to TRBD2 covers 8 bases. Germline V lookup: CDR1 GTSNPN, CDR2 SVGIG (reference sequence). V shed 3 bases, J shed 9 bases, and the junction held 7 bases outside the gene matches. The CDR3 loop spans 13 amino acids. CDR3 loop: CAWRGLGVGIQYF. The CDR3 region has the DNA TGTGCCTGGAGGGGACTAGGAGTGGGCATTCAGTACTTC.

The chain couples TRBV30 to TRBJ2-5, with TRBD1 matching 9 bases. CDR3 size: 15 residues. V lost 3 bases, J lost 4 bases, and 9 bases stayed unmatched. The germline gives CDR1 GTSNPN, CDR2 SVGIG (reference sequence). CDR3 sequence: CAWSASGTGRETQYF. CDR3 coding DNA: TGTGCCTGGAGCGCATCCGGGACAGGGAGAGAGACCCAGTACTTC.

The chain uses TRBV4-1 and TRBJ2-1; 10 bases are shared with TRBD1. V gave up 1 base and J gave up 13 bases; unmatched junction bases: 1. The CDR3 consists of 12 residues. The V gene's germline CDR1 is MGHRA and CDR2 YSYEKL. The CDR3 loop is CASSQGQGAQFF. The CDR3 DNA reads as TGCGCCAGCAGCCAAGGACAGGGGGCACAGTTCTTC.